These 29 T cell receptor beta chains were sequenced from one sample in a study of cytomegalovirus exposure and HLA in healthy donors. Data came from immunoSEQ multiplex PCR; TCRdb stores just in-frame clones and leaves some out. The sample has under 95,000 clones, approximately 95% seen once; the top ten hold 2.5% to 3.5%. Sequenced sample: PBMCs. The receptors stem from a woman younger than 30 in good health and CMV-seropositive.

Worth noting for this clone: Other DNA sequences in the same sample also yield this CDR3. This chain connects TRBV5-1 to TRBJ2-2; D remains ambiguous. V was shortened by 0 bases and J by 4 bases, with 7 bases between the two germline ends. CDR3 length: 14 residues. Germline CDR1 reads SGHRS; CDR2 reads YFSETQ. Here the CDR3 DNA reads TGCGCCAGCAGCTTGGACAGACCCACCGGGGAGCTGTTTTTT. Amino acids: CASSLDRPTGELFF.

The V call is TRBV2, the J call TRBJ1-2, with D maybe TRBD1 (6 bases). Germline values: CDR1 SNHLY, CDR2 FYNNEI. This CDR3 is built from 13 residues. V was clipped by 6 bases and J by 5 bases, with 13 bases between them. CDR3 sequence: CASRGTGLYGYTF. CDR3 bases: TGTGCCAGCAGGGGAACAGGGCTTTATGGCTACACCTTC. Using reference TRBV2 and TRBJ1-2 for the parts outside the CDR3, the full variable domain is EPEVTQTPSHQVTQMGQEVILRCVPISNHLYFYWYRQILGQKVEFLVSFYNNEISEKSEIFDDQFSVERPDGSNFTLKIRSTKLEDSAMYFCASRGTGLYGYTFGSGTRLTVV.

In its sample, this clone was seen once. V and J are TRBV27 and TRBJ2-7; 8 nucleotides agree with TRBD2. Germline CDR1 reads MNHEY; CDR2 reads SMNVEV (reference sequence). The V segment lost 5 bases and the J segment 2 bases; nucleotides outside the gene matches: 5. The CDR3 is 14 amino acids. The CDR3 DNA reads TGTGCCAGCAGTGTGAGCGGGAGAGCCTACGAGCAGTACTTC. Its protein product is CASSVSGRAYEQYF.

This chain uses TRBV4-3 with TRBJ2-2; D unresolved. The CDR3 is made up of 14 amino acids. Trimming cost V 7 bases and J 6 bases, with 15 bases left between them. CDR1 is LGHNA and CDR2 is YSLEER in the germline V gene. The CDR3 nucleotides are TGCGCCAGCACCAAAGTAATGGGCGCCGGGGAGCTGTTTTTT. Encoded protein: CASTKVMGAGELFF.

This chain uses TRBV28 with TRBJ1-1; the D is unclear. This CDR3 region has 12 residues. Deletions cut 10 bases from V and 6 bases from J, with 15 bases between. Germline CDR1 is MDHEN and CDR2 is SYDVKM. CDR3: CATSRTLSEAFF. The CDR3 DNA reads TGTGCCACCTCCCGAACCCTATCTGAAGCTTTCTTT.

The V gene is TRBV2, the J gene TRBJ2-5, with TRBD2 matching over 10 bases. CDR3 length: 16 amino acids. Germline-derived CDR1 and CDR2 are SNHLY and FYNNEI. The J segment lost 5 bases and the V segment lost 5 bases, leaving 11 bases of the junction unmatched. The CDR3 nucleotides are TGTGCCAGCAGTCAGGCGAGCGGGAGGGCCAGGGAGACCCAGTACTTC. Residues: CASSQASGRARETQYF.

This rearrangement joins TRBV5-1 to TRBJ1-1; 8 bases match TRBD1. With 0 bases clipped from V and 2 bases from J, the junction kept 9 bases outside the gene matches. The CDR3 loop spans 17 amino acids. Germline V lookup: CDR1 SGHRS, CDR2 YFSETQ. DNA for the CDR3: TGCGCCAGCAGCTTGGGTCCCGGGACAGGAACAAACACTGAAGCTTTCTTT. Protein sequence: CASSLGPGTGTNTEAFF.

This chain uses TRBV5-1 with TRBJ2-1; TRBD1 matches at 8 bases. V lost 0 bases and J lost 8; bases outside the gene matches: 4. The germline CDR1 and CDR2 sequences are SGHRS and YFSETQ. The CDR3 is 14 residues long. The CDR3 spells CASSLDRGEDEQFF. The CDR3 nucleotides are TGCGCCAGCAGCTTGGACAGGGGGGAGGATGAGCAGTTCTTC.

V is TRBV28 and J is TRBJ1-2, with D uncertain. The germline gives CDR1 MDHEN, CDR2 SYDVKM. There are 13 residues in the CDR3. The ends were cut back, 1 base at V and 4 bases at J, with 7 bases in the middle. The CDR3 nucleotides read TGTGCCAGCAGTTTATTTGCAGGCTATGGCTACACCTTC. This translates into CASSLFAGYGYTF.

The chain joins TRBV4-3 to TRBJ2-1, with TRBD2 matching 10 bases. CDR1 LGHNA and CDR2 YSLEER come from the germline V gene. V dropped 0 bases and J dropped 8; count of bases not matched to a gene: 10. The CDR3 contains 17 residues. The CDR3 bases are TGCGCCAGCAGCCAAGATGTGGCTAGCGGGAGTCGTCATGAGCAGTTCTTC. It yields the protein CASSQDVASGSRHEQFF.

This rearrangement joins TRBV20-1 to TRBJ2-1; no clear D. The V gene lost 0 bases and the J gene lost 10 bases, with 7 bases spanning the gap. The CDR3 covers 11 residues. Germline values: CDR1 DFQATT, CDR2 SNEGSKA (reference sequence). The DNA of the CDR3 is TGCAGTGCTAGAGAGAGTAGCGAGCAGTTCTTC. It codes for CSARESSEQFF.

V and J are TRBV2 and TRBJ1-5; no reliable D call. V lost 7 bases and J 1 base, leaving 17 bases between the germline ends. The germline CDR1 and CDR2 sequences are SNHLY and FYNNEI. The CDR3 contains 16 residues. Here the CDR3 reads CASIGKNEASNQPQHF. CDR3 coding DNA: TGTGCCAGCATCGGAAAGAACGAGGCGAGCAATCAGCCCCAGCATTTT.

V usage is TRBV18 and J usage is TRBJ1-2; D may be TRBD1 (6 bases). V gave up 5 bases and J gave up 2 bases, with 18 bases separating them. The CDR3 consists of 16 residues. Germline V CDR1 and CDR2: KGHSH, LQKENI. CDR3 sequence: CASSNKTGWANYGYTF. CDR3 DNA sequence: TGTGCCAGCTCAAACAAAACAGGGTGGGCAAACTATGGCTACACCTTC.

The V gene is TRBV28, the J gene TRBJ1-4; 8 bases agree with TRBD1. The CDR3 spans 16 residues. V shed 4 bases and J 3 bases; nucleotides not matched to a gene: 7. Germline V gives CDR1 MDHEN, CDR2 SYDVKM. The CDR3 coding sequence is TGTGCCAGCAGTTCCCCTGGACAGGGCTCTAATGAAAAACTGTTTTTT. The encoded protein is CASSSPGQGSNEKLFF.

The chain couples TRBV7-9 to TRBJ2-3; TRBD2 matches 9 bases. CDR1 SEHNR and CDR2 FQNEAQ come from the germline V gene (reference sequence). This CDR3 is built from 14 residues. Losses at the gene ends were 3 bases for V and 6 bases for J; bases not matched to a gene: 4. The CDR3 is CASSLTGTSDTQYF. DNA for the CDR3: TGTGCCAGCAGCTTGACCGGGACTAGCGATACGCAGTATTTT.

The chain combines TRBV7-2 with TRBJ2-5; D gene unclear. V dropped 1 base and J dropped 5 bases, with 17 bases sitting between them. CDR3 length: 16 amino acids. Looked up from germline, CDR1 is SGHTA and CDR2 is FQGNSA. The CDR3 DNA follows: TGTGCCAGCAGCTTAGTGGGCAAATTCATGGGTGAGACCCAGTACTTC. The encoded protein is CASSLVGKFMGETQYF.

The rearrangement links TRBV11-2 to TRBJ1-2, with 8 bases matching TRBD1. The germline V gene has CDR1 SGHAT and CDR2 FQNNGV. The CDR3 contains 14 residues. The J segment lost 3 bases and the V segment lost 3 bases, leaving 3 bases of the junction unmatched. In DNA, the CDR3 is TGTGCCAGCAGCTTCTCAGGGGGCGACTATGGCTACACCTTC. Protein sequence: CASSFSGGDYGYTF.

This clone appeared a single time. CDR3 bases: TGTGCCACTAGTCGGACAGGCTATGGCTACACCTTC. As protein: CATSRTGYGYTF. This chain connects TRBV2 to TRBJ1-2; 7 positions agree with TRBD1. V lost 10 bases and J lost 4; bases outside the gene matches: 6. CDR1 and CDR2 from the germline V gene are SNHLY and FYNNEI. The CDR3 covers 12 residues.

This chain joins TRBV6-5 and TRBJ1-2; 10 bases align to TRBD1. V was clipped by 5 bases and J by 8 bases; unmatched bases: 5. The CDR3 consists of 13 residues. CDR1 is MNHEY, CDR2 SVGAGI, per germline. The CDR3 loop reads CASSQGQGYGYTF. The CDR3 DNA reads TGTGCCAGCAGTCAGGGACAGGGGTACGGCTACACCTTC.

V and J are TRBV2 and TRBJ1-1; D remains unclear. CDR1 and CDR2 (germline): SNHLY, FYNNEI. This CDR3 spans 14 amino acids. Deletions cut 4 bases from V and 1 base from J, with 10 bases between. The chain's CDR3 is CASSATTQNTEAFF. The CDR3 DNA is TGTGCCAGCAGTGCTACGACACAGAACACTGAAGCTTTCTTT. Based on the CDR3 plus reference TRBV2 and TRBJ1-1, the full variable domain is EPEVTQTPSHQVTQMGQEVILRCVPISNHLYFYWYRQILGQKVEFLVSFYNNEISEKSEIFDDQFSVERPDGSNFTLKIRSTKLEDSAMYFCASSATTQNTEAFFGQGTRLTVV.

This chain connects TRBV2 to TRBJ1-5; no clear D. CDR3 length: 16 amino acids. Trimming removed 4 bases at V and 2 bases at J, with 15 bases between. From germline, CDR1 is SNHLY and CDR2 FYNNEI. Here the CDR3 DNA reads TGTGCCAGCAGTGTGGAGGGTCGGTACGGCAATCAGCCCCAGCATTTT. As protein: CASSVEGRYGNQPQHF.

The chain joins TRBV7-9 to TRBJ2-3; 8 bases are shared with TRBD2. Germline values: CDR1 SEHNR, CDR2 FQNEAQ (reference sequence). J gave up 1 base and V 3 bases, and 0 bases lay outside the gene matches. The CDR3 is 14 amino acids. CDR3 protein: CASSFGGGTDTQYF. The DNA of the CDR3 is TGTGCCAGCAGCTTCGGGGGGGGCACAGATACGCAGTATTTT.

V is TRBV5-1 and J is TRBJ2-1; TRBD2 matches 11 bases. V lost 4 bases and J lost 3; bases outside the gene matches: 3. Germline V gives CDR1 SGHRS, CDR2 YFSETQ. The CDR3 sequence is 15 residues long. CDR3: CASSETSGNYNEQFF. The CDR3 bases are TGCGCCAGCAGCGAGACTAGCGGGAACTACAATGAGCAGTTCTTC. Together with reference TRBV5-1 and TRBJ2-1, the CDR3 gives the full variable domain: KAGVTQTPRYLIKTRGQQVTLSCSPISGHRSVSWYQQTPGQGLQFLFEYFSETQRNKGNFPGRFSGRQFSNSRSEMNVSTLELGDSALYLCASSETSGNYNEQFFGPGTRLTVL.

This chain connects TRBV6-1 to TRBJ2-7, with D possibly being TRBD2 (5 bases). Germline CDR1 reads MNHNS; CDR2 reads SASEGT. Trimming removed 0 bases at V and 0 bases at J, with 18 bases between. This CDR3 is 18 amino acids long. CDR3 nucleotides: TGTGCCAGCAGTGAAGCGGCGGGTGGGGTAGGTCTCTCCTACGAGCAGTACTTC. As protein: CASSEAAGGVGLSYEQYF.

The chain joins TRBV29-1 to TRBJ2-1; 10 nucleotides line up with TRBD2. The junction had 12 bases not matched to a gene; V was cut back by 6 bases and J by 4 bases. The germline V gene has CDR1 SQVTM and CDR2 ANQGSEA. There are 16 residues in the CDR3. CDR3 loop: CSVEKPSGSSYNEQFF. Written as DNA, the CDR3 is TGCAGCGTCGAAAAGCCTAGCGGGAGCAGTTACAATGAGCAGTTCTTC.

The chain carries TRBV5-5 and TRBJ1-5; TRBD1 is a possible D gene (6 bases). Germline loops: CDR1 SGHKS, CDR2 YYEKEE (reference sequence). Trimming pared 2 bases from V and 1 base from J, leaving 13 bases between. The CDR3 has 16 amino acids. The CDR3 loop reads CASSFVGGTSNQPQHF. CDR3 in DNA: TGTGCCAGCAGCTTTGTGGGGGGGACAAGCAATCAGCCCCAGCATTTT.

The J gene is TRBJ1-2, the V gene TRBV4-2; D remains ambiguous. V lost 1 base to trimming and J lost 8 bases, with 17 bases between them. Germline CDR1 reads LGHNA; CDR2 reads YNFKEQ. The CDR3 spans 15 residues. CDR3 sequence reads: CASSQGNQIVRGYTF. Written as DNA, the CDR3 is TGTGCCAGCAGCCAAGGGAACCAGATTGTGAGGGGCTACACCTTC.

This rearrangement joins TRBV6-5 to TRBJ2-7, with D tentatively TRBD2 (6 bases). V lost 3 bases, J lost 3 bases, and 9 bases lay in between. CDR3 length: 13 residues. Germline values: CDR1 MNHEY, CDR2 SVGAGI. CDR3 protein: CASSYGGFYEQYF. In nucleotides, the CDR3 is TGTGCCAGCAGTTATGGGGGGTTCTACGAGCAGTACTTC.

This clone turned up a few times. The genes are TRBV4-3 and TRBJ2-5; 10 nucleotides line up with TRBD1. The CDR3 covers 15 residues. Trimming cost V 3 bases and J 0 bases; bases outside gene matches: 1. The germline V gene encodes CDR1 LGHNA and CDR2 YSLEER. DNA for the CDR3: TGCGCCAGCAGCCAGGGACAGGGGTACCAAGAGACCCAGTACTTC. Its translation is CASSQGQGYQETQYF.